The rows below give T cell receptor beta chains drawn from one sample of a study of human T cells and chemical hapten exposure. TCRdb ran MiXCR on the RACE reads and lists one entry per CDR3 protein. The repertoire holds over 70,000 distinct CDR3 sequences, with 6.5% to 10% as singletons. The sample consisted of whole blood, taken in connection with sensitization to the hapten diphenylcyclopropenone (DPC). All receptors come from a woman aged 50 to 65 with alopecia areata. Some clones in this sample may be carry-over from other donors' samples. CDR3s include the opening cysteine and the closing phenylalanine or tryptophan. The D gene is left open where the match is weak. Size is stated for part of the rows, as once, few or many counts, or as a class when the clone is expanded.

v_gene: TRBV5-1
j_gene: TRBJ2-7
abundance: few
d_gene: -
len: 16
CDR3nt: TGCGCCAGCAGCGGAGGGTTAGGCACAGCCACCTACGAGCAGTACTTC
CDR3aa: CASSGGLGTATYEQYF

v_gene: TRBV20-1
j_gene: TRBJ1-2
abundance: -
d_gene: -
len: 14
CDR3nt: TGCAGTGCTAGAGCGGGAGACAGCCACTATGGCTACACCTTC
CDR3aa: CSARAGDSHYGYTF

v_gene: TRBV7-3
j_gene: TRBJ1-4
abundance: -
d_gene: -
len: 13
CDR3nt: TGTGCCAGCACATTCCGAGGTTGCGAAAAACTGTTTTTT
CDR3aa: CASTFRGCEKLFF

v_gene: TRBV11-2
j_gene: TRBJ2-1
abundance: -
d_gene: TRBD2
len: 13
CDR3nt: TGTGCCACAGGACTAGCGGCGATCAATGAGCAGTTCTTC
CDR3aa: CATGLAAINEQFF

v_gene: TRBV28
j_gene: TRBJ1-3
abundance: -
d_gene: -
len: 12
CDR3nt: TGTGCCAGTTCAGGGAATACGGACACCATATATTTT
CDR3aa: CASSGNTDTIYF

v_gene: TRBV4-3
j_gene: TRBJ2-7
abundance: many
d_gene: -
len: 13
CDR3nt: TGCGCCAGCAGCCAAGACAGGCCGTACGAGCAGTACTTC
CDR3aa: CASSQDRPYEQYF

v_gene: TRBV3-1
j_gene: TRBJ2-7
abundance: few
d_gene: TRBD2
len: 15
CDR3nt: TGTGCCAGCTCCTATACGACTAGCGGGAACTACGAGCAGTACTTC
CDR3aa: CASSYTTSGNYEQYF

v_gene: TRBV15
j_gene: TRBJ1-5
abundance: few
d_gene: TRBD1
len: 18
CDR3nt: TGTGCCACCAGCAGAGAGCGGACAGGGACGTATAGCAATCAGCCCCAGCATTTT
CDR3aa: CATSRERTGTYSNQPQHF

v_gene: TRBV12-3/TRBV12-4
j_gene: TRBJ1-5
abundance: many
d_gene: TRBD1
len: 14
CDR3nt: TGTGCCAGCAGAGACAGGGATAGCAATCAGCCCCAGCATTTT
CDR3aa: CASRDRDSNQPQHF

v_gene: TRBV14
j_gene: TRBJ2-2
abundance: few
d_gene: -
len: 13
CDR3nt: TGTGCCAGCAGCCAAGACGAGGGCGGGGAGCTGTTTTTT
CDR3aa: CASSQDEGGELFF